These T cell receptor beta chains were read from a single sample in a study of response to subunit inactivated influenza vaccine. TCRdb processed the RT-PCR reads anew with MiXCR; each CDR3 protein has one entry. The data hold 500,000 to 600,000 distinct CDR3 sequences, with 11% observed a single time. These data were also filed under a second study, of T cells expressing NK-cell markers.

The sample was PBMCs from blood, taken on the day of vaccination. Every receptor here comes from a man aged 45-65 years who received an inactivated influenza vaccine. CDR3s include the opening cysteine and the closing phenylalanine or tryptophan. D genes are given only for firm matches. The listing skips clone size in some rows; elsewhere it reads once, few, many or a size class.

>16|TRBV20-1|TRBD2|.|TRBJ2-1
CSAREPSGRAYNEQFF
TGCAGTGCTAGAGAACCAAGCGGGAGAGCCTACAATGAGCAGTTCTTC
>14|TRBV10-3|TRBD1|few|TRBJ2-3
CAISATGSTDTQYF
TGTGCCATCAGTGCGACAGGGAGCACAGATACGCAGTATTTT
>17|TRBV5-1|.|.|TRBJ1-6
CASSLTGTLSGNSPLHF
TGCGCCAGCAGCTTGACAGGGACACTATCCGGTAATTCACCCCTCCACTTT
>17|TRBV5-1|TRBD1|few|TRBJ1-6
CASSSEPPGQGNSPLHF
TGCGCCAGCAGCTCCGAACCACCGGGACAGGGTAATTCACCCCTCCACTTT
>14|TRBV12-3/TRBV12-4|TRBD2|few|TRBJ2-7
CASSTGGPRYEQYF
TGTGCCAGCAGTACGGGAGGGCCCCGCTACGAGCAGTACTTC
>17|TRBV6-2/TRBV6-3|.|.|TRBJ2-5
CASSYLQAKGYQETQYF
TGTGCCAGCAGTTACCTGCAGGCGAAGGGGTACCAAGAGACCCAGTACTTC
>15|TRBV19|TRBD2|.|TRBJ2-7
CASRIGTSGSYEQYF
TGTGCCAGTAGAATCGGGACTAGCGGGAGCTACGAGCAGTACTTC
>16|TRBV7-9|.|few|TRBJ1-1
CASTLLGSGVNTEAFF
TGTGCCAGCACCCTACTGGGGTCCGGGGTGAACACTGAAGCTTTCTTT
>12|TRBV11-2|.|.|TRBJ2-1
CASSDGIRRAFF
TGTGCCAGCAGCGACGGGATTCGACGCGCGTTCTTC
>13|TRBV6-2/TRBV6-3|TRBD1|many|TRBJ2-2
CASSHRGTGELFF
TGTGCCAGCAGCCACAGGGGAACCGGGGAGCTGTTTTTT
>15|TRBV5-1|.|few|TRBJ2-5
CASSLQAPKWETQYF
TGCGCCAGCAGCTTGCAGGCCCCAAAGTGGGAGACCCAGTACTTC
>16|TRBV7-3|TRBD1|.|TRBJ2-1
CASSLNGGQGADEQFF
TGTGCCAGCAGCTTAAACGGGGGACAGGGGGCCGATGAGCAGTTCTTC
>14|TRBV6-2/TRBV6-3|.|few|TRBJ2-1
CASSYLSGWGEQFF
TGTGCCAGCAGTTACTTGAGCGGGTGGGGTGAGCAGTTCTTC
>12|TRBV10-3|.|.|TRBJ2-7
CAISWRAGEQYF
TGTGCCATCAGTTGGAGAGCGGGCGAGCAGTACTTC
>15|TRBV5-5|TRBD1|few|TRBJ1-5
CASSRDRVINQPQHF
TGTGCCAGCAGCCGAGACAGGGTCATAAATCAGCCCCAGCATTTT
>18|TRBV6-1|.|many|TRBJ2-3
CASRERQGLLTSTDTQYF
TGTGCCAGCAGGGAAAGACAGGGACTTCTCACTAGCACAGATACGCAGTATTTT
>13|TRBV19|TRBD1|.|TRBJ1-1
CASNKQGYTEAFF
TGTGCCAGTAATAAACAGGGGTACACTGAAGCTTTCTTT
>15|TRBV7-9|.|many|TRBJ2-1
CASSFGRLMRNEQFF
TGTGCCAGCAGCTTTGGACGGCTAATGAGGAATGAGCAGTTCTTC
>13|TRBV12-3/TRBV12-4|.|many|TRBJ1-2
CASSSGSRYGYTF
TGTGCCAGCAGTTCCGGGTCGCGGTATGGCTACACCTTC
>11|TRBV7-2|.|.|TRBJ2-2
CASSILGELFF
TGTGCCAGCAGCATACTGGGGGAGCTGTTTTTT
>13|TRBV30|.|many|TRBJ2-7
CAWSRPSVDEQYF
TGTGCCTGGAGTAGGCCTAGCGTCGACGAGCAGTACTTC
>13|TRBV6-2/TRBV6-3|.|many|TRBJ2-7
CASSYYRGYEQYF
TGTGCCAGCAGTTACTACAGAGGGTACGAGCAGTACTTC
>18|TRBV18|TRBD1|few|TRBJ1-5
CASSPPGTGGLYRQPQHF
TGTGCCAGCTCACCTCCCGGGACAGGGGGTCTCTATAGACAGCCCCAGCATTTT